The clone carrying this TCR beta chain appeared a few times. Its antigen remains unknown. Blood specimens came from baseline, cycle 4 day 1, and cycle 7 day 1. TCRdb's table, derived via immunoSEQ multiplex PCR, lists solely in-frame clones and lacks some. This sample has about 84,000 clones, with more than 75% found just once. This record belongs to a study of OX40 agonist ivuxolimab in advanced cancers. Looking at the study overall: Partial responses were seen in three patients, one with hepatocellular carcinoma and two with cutaneous melanoma. Whole-study findings and limits: Partial responders dosed at 0.1-3.0 mg/kg displayed clonal expansion ranking among the lowest.

Between the trimmed V and J ends, which lost 4 bases and 5 bases, there was a span of 9 bases. The CDR3 contains 14 residues. Looked up from germline, CDR1 is MNHNS and CDR2 is SASEGT. The sample consisted of CD4+ or CD8+ T cells sorted from blood, taken in a trial of the OX40 agonist ivuxolimab. This TCR derives from an adult with an advanced solid tumor such as melanoma, head and neck, liver or kidney cancer. This sequence joins TRBV6-1 and TRBJ1-6; D is unresolved. CDR3 region: CASSVKGDNSPLHF. CDR3 nucleotides: TGTGCCAGCAGTGTAAAGGGTGATAATTCACCCCTCCACTTT.